The T cell receptor (beta chain) described here comes from a study of CD8+ T cells in alopecia areata. Notes on the study in general: It was less clear whether patients shared TCRs than it was in mice, possibly because of HLA. Sequence data from scalp samples additionally include resident alphabeta T cells of normal skin.

Investigators isolated RNA and reverse transcribed it into cDNA to act as the sequencing template. Only in-frame clones appear in the TCRdb table, and some are missing; sequencing was by immunoSEQ multiplex PCR. Seen here are 65,000 to 100,000 clones, 51% observed once, and the top ten hold around 5%. This clone was observed a single time. Its antigen remains unknown. Peripheral blood and lesional scalp punch biopsies were taken from alopecia areata patients. Sorting from PBMCs produced CD4+ and CD8+ T cells. The CDR3 is 16 amino acids. V lost 3 bases and J 0 bases, leaving 12 bases between the germline ends. CDR1 and CDR2 (germline): LNHNV, YYDKDF (reference sequence).

The source of this sequence is a human donor with alopecia areata. V usage is TRBV15 and J usage is TRBJ1-5, with D possibly matching TRBD1 (6 bases). Sequenced: NKG2D-high CD8+ T cells sorted from blood. This CDR3 is CATSRGHLYSNQPQHF. CDR3 bases: TGTGCCACCAGCAGGGGACACCTTTATAGCAATCAGCCCCAGCATTTT.